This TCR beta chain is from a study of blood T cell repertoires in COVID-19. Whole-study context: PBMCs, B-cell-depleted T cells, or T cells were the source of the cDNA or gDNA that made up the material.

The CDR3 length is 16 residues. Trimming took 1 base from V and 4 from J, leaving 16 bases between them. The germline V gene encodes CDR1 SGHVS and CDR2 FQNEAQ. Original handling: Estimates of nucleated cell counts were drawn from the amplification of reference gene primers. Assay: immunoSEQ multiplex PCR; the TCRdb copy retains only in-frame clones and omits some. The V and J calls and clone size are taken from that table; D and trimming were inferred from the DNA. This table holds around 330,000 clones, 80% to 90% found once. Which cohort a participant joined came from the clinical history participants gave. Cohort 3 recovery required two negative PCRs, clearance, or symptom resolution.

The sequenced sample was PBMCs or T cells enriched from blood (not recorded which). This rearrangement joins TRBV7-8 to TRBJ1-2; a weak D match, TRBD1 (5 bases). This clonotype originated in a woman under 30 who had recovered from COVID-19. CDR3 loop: CASSLDRQGRSYGYTF. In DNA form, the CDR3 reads TGTGCCAGCAGCTTAGATCGTCAGGGTCGAAGCTATGGCTACACCTTC.